This T cell receptor (beta chain) was obtained from a study of blood T cell repertoires in COVID-19. Whole-study context: COVID-19 samples, acute and convalescent, were from the United States, Italy and Spain. PBMCs, B-cell-depleted T cells, or T cells provided the cDNA or gDNA that made up the material.

Using immunoSEQ multiplex PCR, the repertoire was profiled, and TCRdb retains in-frame clones only, with some absent. In the table there are more than 150,000 clones, less than 85% of which are singletons. Germline CDR1 is SQVTM and CDR2 is ANQGSEA. V was shortened by 0 bases and J by 7 bases, with 9 bases between the two germline ends. The CDR3 extends over 12 amino acids. The J gene is TRBJ2-5, the V gene TRBV29-1; D is possibly TRBD1 (6 bases). The sequence derives from a man between 50 and 59 years old who had recovered from COVID-19. The sequenced material came from peripheral blood. CDR3 nucleotides: TGCAGCGTTGAAGACCCGACAGGGACCCAGTACTTC. Amino acid sequence: CSVEDPTGTQYF.